This TCR beta chain came from a study of CD8 T cells in ankylosing spondylitis (dated by TCRdb to the late 2010s). With respect to the entire study: T cell receptor beta repertoires were profiled in healthy donors and ankylosing spondylitis patients so that disease-linked TCR variants could be found. The full study cohort comprised 25 or so ankylosing spondylitis patients and 85 to 120 healthy donors. Peripheral blood samples were taken, and synovial fluid was additionally collected from ankylosing spondylitis patients.

Sequencer: Illumina HiSeq 2500. Quantitative 5'-RACE with molecular barcodes was used to prepare TCR beta libraries. The paper's data handling went like this. A new computational method, built on a probabilistic model of VDJ rearrangement, was used to identify disease-linked TCR variants. TCRdb handled the public reads itself, with Q25 trimming in fastp and clone calling in MiXCR, and kept productive beta chains. Every CDR3 protein is listed once, alongside the most common genes and DNA of its rows. The V and J calls shown here were made by TCRdb, not taken from the authors' results. This sample comprises under 250,000 distinct CDR3 sequences, around 11% of them detected only once. The ten largest make up less than 7.5% of the sample. The CDR3 goes from the cysteine to the phenylalanine over 14 residues. Just the 42-base CDR3 DNA is kept, in frame starting at base 1. CDR1 and CDR2 are drawn from the germline V gene (reference sequence): DFQATT, SNEGSKA. For this chain, trimming is 5 bases at the V end and 9 bases at the J end, and the number of junction bases without a gene match is 10.

This clonotype was seen ten or more times. What this receptor recognizes is not known. It has no much larger one-base neighbor in the sample; base qualities were not kept. Overall study outcomes, separate from this receptor: In peripheral blood, the disease-linked clones were found at relatively low frequencies and had a CD8+ phenotype. Blood from ankylosing spondylitis patients appeared to be characterized by a TCR beta motif made up of about 8 highly homologous amino acid variants. Some motif variants had previously been reported in the synovial fluid and blood of reactive arthritis patients, which suggests shared mechanisms of disease initiation. According to the report, matched synovial fluid samples from ankylosing spondylitis patients were significantly enriched for the disease-linked clones.

The sequence was obtained from a male donor with ankylosing spondylitis or in good health (not recorded which). Sequencing was done on a sample of blood, either unsorted or a sorted T cell fraction (not recorded which). The V and J segments used are TRBV20-1 and TRBJ2-1, with 10 middle bases fitting TRBD2. The CDR3 corresponds to CSAEASGRGGEQFF. In nucleotide form, the sequence is TGCAGTGCTGAGGCTAGCGGGAGAGGCGGTGAGCAGTTCTTC.